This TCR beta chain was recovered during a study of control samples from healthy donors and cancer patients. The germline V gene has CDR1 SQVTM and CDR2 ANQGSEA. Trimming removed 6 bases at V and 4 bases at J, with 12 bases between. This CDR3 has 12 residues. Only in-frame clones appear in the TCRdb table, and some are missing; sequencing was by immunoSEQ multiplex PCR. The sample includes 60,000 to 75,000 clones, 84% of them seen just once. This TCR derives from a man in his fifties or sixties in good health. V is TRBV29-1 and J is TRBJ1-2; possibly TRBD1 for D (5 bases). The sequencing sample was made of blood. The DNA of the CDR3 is TGCAGCGTCGAGACAGCTACCTATGGCTACACCTTC. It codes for CSVETATYGYTF.